The 28 T cell receptor beta chains below all came from one sample that was sequenced in a study of blood T cells in healthy people across ages. Through a sample-barcoded 5' primer and a J-beta primer mix, a second PCR was run for roughly 6 to 11 cycles. TCRdb reprocessed the 5' RACE reads with MiXCR, giving one entry per CDR3 protein. The profile shows roughly 700,000 distinct CDR3 sequences, around 45% of them singletons. Sequencing input: blood. Receptors were obtained from a woman aged 60 to 75 in good health.

This clonotype showed up just a few times. This rearrangement joins TRBV27 to TRBJ2-4; TRBD2 matches at 7 bases. The J call may be wrong; the DNA end is better matched by TRBJ2-7. The CDR3 loop spans 15 amino acids. Looked up from germline, CDR1 is MNHEY and CDR2 is SMNVEV (reference sequence). The CDR3 nucleotides are TGTGCCAGCATGGGCCTGACGGGAGGCTTGTACGAGCAGTACTTC. Translation: CASMGLTGGLYEQYF.

The V call is TRBV20-1, the J call TRBJ2-7, with D possibly TRBD1 on 5 matching bases. V was trimmed by 0 bases and J by 2 bases, leaving 17 bases between them. Germline V CDR1 and CDR2: DFQATT, SNEGSKA (reference sequence). The CDR3 is made up of 16 amino acids. Here the CDR3 reads CSARDLVGRAPYEQYF. CDR3 in DNA: TGCAGTGCTAGAGATTTGGTAGGCAGGGCTCCCTACGAGCAGTACTTC.

This clonotype has a handful of counts. This sequence joins TRBV7-2 and TRBJ2-5, with 7 positions matching TRBD2. In germline, CDR1 is SGHTA, CDR2 FQGNSA. This CDR3 is 15 amino acids long. V lost 3 bases to trimming and J lost 1 base; unmatched junction nucleotides: 5. The CDR3 DNA follows: TGTGCCAGCAGCTTTGCTGGCGGGAGCCAAGAGACCCAGTACTTC. Residues: CASSFAGGSQETQYF. The whole variable domain, filled in from reference TRBV7-2 and TRBJ2-5, reads GAGVSQSPSNKVTEKGKDVELRCDPISGHTALYWYRQSLGQGLEFLIYFQGNSAPDKSGLPSDRFSAERTGGSVSTLTIQRTQQEDSAVYLCASSFAGGSQETQYFGPGTRLLVL.

This clonotype has more than one count but fewer than ten. The rearrangement links TRBV24-1 to TRBJ2-7; 8 bases map to TRBD1. The CDR3 totals 13 residues. The junction had 2 bases not matched to a gene; V was cut back by 7 bases and J by 1 base. The germline CDR1 and CDR2 sequences are KGHDR and SFDVKD. The CDR3 sequence: CATRGTGSYEQYF. Written as DNA, the CDR3 is TGTGCCACCAGAGGGACAGGTTCCTACGAGCAGTACTTC.

A word on this clonotype: An end of the junction differs from the germline gene, which may be a read error. This chain connects TRBV18 to TRBJ2-3, with 7 bases that match TRBD2. Germline CDR1 reads KGHSH; CDR2 reads LQKENI. There are 14 residues in the CDR3. The CDR3 coding sequence is TGTGCCAGCTCACCAACGACTAGCACAGATGCGCAGTATTTT. Residues: CASSPTTSTDAQYF.

At least ten counts were recorded for this clonotype. The rearrangement joins TRBV7-2 to TRBJ2-3; D gene ambiguous. Germline assignment: CDR1 SGHTA and CDR2 FQGNSA. The CDR3 totals 14 residues. V was clipped by 0 bases and J by 2 bases, with 6 bases between them. CDR3 amino acids: CASSLARYTDTQYF. CDR3 DNA sequence: TGTGCCAGCAGCTTAGCGAGATACACAGATACGCAGTATTTT.

The chain carries TRBV11-2 and TRBJ1-2, with D possibly being TRBD1 (5 bases). This CDR3 contains 13 residues. Trimming took off 5 bases at V and 6 bases at J, with 13 bases between the two ends. From germline, CDR1 is SGHAT and CDR2 FQNNGV. The DNA of the CDR3 is TGTGCCAGCAGCATTGACAGTGAAGATGGCTACACCTTC. Its protein product is CASSIDSEDGYTF.

This clonotype occurred a few times. The V and J genes are TRBV20-1 and TRBJ1-1; no firm D call. The V gene lost 5 bases and the J gene lost 0 bases, with 16 bases spanning the gap. CDR3 length: 15 residues. CDR1 is DFQATT and CDR2 is SNEGSKA in the germline V gene (reference sequence). CDR3 bases: TGCAGTGCTTCTTCGTTGCTCAACATGAACACTGAAGCTTTCTTT. It is translated as CSASSLLNMNTEAFF.

A remark on this clonotype: The junction departs from germline at one end; a sequencing error may be responsible. The gene calls are TRBV15 and TRBJ1-1, with a possible D match to TRBD1 (5 bases). CDR3 length equals 15 residues. Germline V gene lookup returns CDR1 LNHNV and CDR2 YYDKDF (reference sequence). The CDR3 nucleotides are TGTGACACCGCGAGTGGGGGGTCTATGAACACTGAAGCTTTCTTT. It yields the protein CDTASGGSMNTEAFF.

The chain carries TRBV7-2 and TRBJ2-7; D is perhaps TRBD2 (6 bases). Trimming took 5 bases from V and 6 from J, leaving 20 bases between them. Germline CDR1 and CDR2: SGHTA and FQGNSA. The CDR3 loop spans 15 amino acids. CDR3 protein: CASSARELGGREQYF. The CDR3 nucleotides are TGTGCCAGCAGCGCACGGGAGCTAGGAGGGCGCGAGCAGTACTTC.

J is TRBJ1-6 and V is TRBV6-2 or TRBV6-3, with TRBD1 matching 10 bases. Per germline, CDR1 MNHEY and CDR2 SVGEGT. This CDR3 has 15 residues. The V gene end was trimmed by 6 bases and the J gene end by 6 bases; junction bases not matched to a gene: 5. In DNA form, the CDR3 reads TGTGCCAGCAGACCGGGACAGGGGTTTAATTCACCCCTCCACTTT. Translating gives CASRPGQGFNSPLHF.

The chain employs TRBV6-1 and TRBJ1-2; D remains unclear. The germline V gene encodes CDR1 MNHNS and CDR2 SASEGT. V lost 10 bases and J 8 bases, leaving 23 bases between the germline ends. CDR3 length: 14 amino acids. CDR3: CAIIRTDGGGGYTF. The CDR3 DNA follows: TGTGCCATCATAAGGACGGATGGCGGAGGGGGCTACACCTTC.

The chain employs TRBV6-5 and TRBJ2-1, with 8 bases lining up with TRBD2. CDR1 and CDR2 from the germline V gene are MNHEY and SVGAGI. The CDR3 consists of 15 residues. J lost 2 bases, V lost 5 bases, and 5 bases had no gene match. The CDR3: CASSNLAGPYNEQFF. As DNA, the CDR3 is TGTGCCAGCAGTAATTTAGCGGGACCCTACAATGAGCAGTTCTTC.

The V and J genes are TRBV7-6 and TRBJ2-7, with TRBD2 as a possible D gene (5 bases). Trimming stripped 5 bases from V and 0 bases from J, with 11 bases between. CDR1 is SGHVS and CDR2 is FNYEAQ in the germline V gene. The CDR3 totals 14 residues. CDR3 sequence (DNA): TGTGCCAGCAGCGTGCGGGCCCTCTCCTACGAGCAGTACTTC. It translates to CASSVRALSYEQYF.

The chain combines TRBV4-1 with TRBJ2-1; 10 bases align to TRBD2. The CDR3 loop spans 17 amino acids. The V and J ends lost 2 bases and 7 bases, in that order; junction bases with no gene match: 11. Germline V lookup: CDR1 MGHRA, CDR2 YSYEKL. CDR3 DNA: TGCGCCAGCAGCCAATTGGCTAGCGGGAGTCTAAAGAATGAGCAGTTCTTC. This gives the protein CASSQLASGSLKNEQFF.

This clonotype was found a few times. The rearrangement uses TRBV6-2 or TRBV6-3 and TRBJ2-5; 10 nucleotides align to TRBD1. Germline V CDR1 and CDR2: MNHEY, SVGEGT. Trimming removed 6 bases from V and 1 base from J; junction bases left unmatched: 8. CDR3 length equals 16 residues. The CDR3 DNA reads TGTGCCAGCAGACCCGGGACAGGGGCATCCCAAGAGACCCAGTACTTC. Translated: CASRPGTGASQETQYF.

This chain connects TRBV29-1 to TRBJ2-7; TRBD1 agrees at 8 bases. Judging by the DNA end, TRBJ2-5 fits better; the J call may be wrong. From germline, CDR1 is SQVTM and CDR2 ANQGSEA. CDR3 length: 14 residues. CDR3 DNA: TGCAGCGTTGCCGCCAGGGGGCTTGGGGAGACCCAGTACTTC. Protein: CSVAARGLGETQYF.

Concerning this clonotype: A junction boundary mismatches the germline segment, possibly from a read error. The CDR3 loop is CASSPQREGYDEQFF. The DNA of the CDR3 is TGTGCCAGCTCACCCCAGCGGGAAGGCTACGATGAGCAGTTCTTC. V and J are TRBV18 and TRBJ2-1; TRBD2 agrees at 7 bases. Germline V gives CDR1 KGHSH, CDR2 LQKENI. The CDR3 consists of 15 residues. The full variable domain, in which reference TRBV18 and TRBJ2-1 provide the parts outside the CDR3, is NAGVMQNPRHLVRRRGQEARLRCSPMKGHSHVYWYRQLPEEGLKFMVYLQKENIIDESGMPKERFSAEFPKEGPSILRIQQVVRGDSAAYFCASSPQREGYDEQFFGPGTRLTVL.

V is TRBV11-2 and J is TRBJ2-1; D is perhaps TRBD1 (6 bases). The CDR3 has 15 amino acids. Trimming shortened V by 6 bases and J by 2 bases, and 14 bases separated the two germline ends. The germline V gene has CDR1 SGHAT and CDR2 FQNNGV. The CDR3 nucleotides read TGTGCCAGCAGACCGACAGGACGCCCCTACAATGAGCAGTTCTTC. Translating it yields CASRPTGRPYNEQFF.

This chain joins TRBV6-1 and TRBJ2-4, with 7 nucleotides matching TRBD1. Germline trimming cut 0 bases from V and 8 bases from J; bases unmatched to any gene: 7. The CDR3 is made up of 15 amino acids. The germline gives CDR1 MNHNS, CDR2 SASEGT. CDR3 amino acids: CASSEAVRGSDIQYF. The CDR3 DNA reads as TGTGCCAGCAGTGAAGCAGTCAGGGGGTCAGACATTCAGTACTTC.

This clonotype is a singleton in its sample. The V call is TRBV7-2, the J call TRBJ2-3; unclear D gene. Germline assignment: CDR1 SGHTA and CDR2 FQGNSA. Trimming cost V 2 bases and J 2 bases, with 5 bases left between them. This CDR3 region has 13 residues. CDR3 sequence: CASSLLNTDTQYF. The CDR3 region has the DNA TGTGCCAGCAGCTTACTCAACACAGATACGCAGTATTTT.

Here the CDR3 reads CASSSSGRYNEQYF. The DNA for the CDR3 is TGTGCCAGTAGTTCTAGCGGGAGATACAATGAGCAGTACTTC. The chain links TRBV19 to TRBJ2-7, with 10 bases identical to TRBD2. The trim removed 5 bases at V and 7 bases at J, leaving 8 bases unmatched. Germline assignment: CDR1 LNHDA and CDR2 SQIVND (reference sequence). This CDR3 is built from 14 residues.

This clonotype was counted a single time. A much larger clone lies a single base off, so this may be a read error. The rearrangement joins TRBV4-3 to TRBJ2-7; TRBD2 matches 12 bases. The CDR3 runs to 15 residues. Germline loops: CDR1 LGHNA, CDR2 YSLEER. The CDR3: CVSSPRLAGVYEQYF. DNA of the CDR3: TGCGTCAGCAGCCCCCGACTAGCGGGAGTCTACGAGCAGTACTTC.

This chain uses TRBV12-3 or TRBV12-4 with TRBJ2-1; D is unresolved. V was trimmed by 3 bases and J by 12 bases, leaving 6 bases between them. The CDR3 has 10 amino acids. CDR3 nucleotide sequence: TGTGCCAGCAGTTTCCATGGGCAGTTCTTC. As protein: CASSFHGQFF.

V usage is TRBV27 and J usage is TRBJ2-1, with 12 bases lining up with TRBD2. From germline, CDR1 is MNHEY and CDR2 SMNVEV (reference sequence). This CDR3 has 16 amino acids. The V segment lost 4 bases and the J segment 7 bases; nucleotides outside the gene matches: 8. As DNA, the CDR3 is TGTGCCAGCAGTTCGGAGGGACTAGCGGGTTTTAATGAGCAGTTCTTC. Translated: CASSSEGLAGFNEQFF.

Here the CDR3 reads CATSDTTGLETQYF. The CDR3 nucleotides read TGTGCCACCAGTGATACCACAGGGTTAGAAACCCAGTACTTC. This chain connects TRBV24-1 to TRBJ2-5, with D possibly matching TRBD1 (6 bases). Per germline, CDR1 KGHDR and CDR2 SFDVKD. The CDR3 extends over 14 amino acids. Trimming shortened V by 3 bases and J by 8 bases, and 15 bases separated the two germline ends.

This rearrangement joins TRBV15 to TRBJ2-7, with TRBD2 matching over 11 bases. The CDR3 has 16 amino acids. V lost 1 base and J lost 4; bases outside the gene matches: 6. Germline V CDR1 and CDR2: LNHNV, YYDKDF (reference sequence). The CDR3 DNA follows: TGTGCCACCAGCAGAGGCCGAACTAGCGGGAGTTACGAGCAGTACTTC. Translating gives CATSRGRTSGSYEQYF.

The rearrangement links TRBV20-1 to TRBJ2-7; D unresolved. CDR1 and CDR2 from the germline V gene are DFQATT and SNEGSKA (reference sequence). The CDR3 loop spans 14 amino acids. V was clipped by 1 base and J by 0 bases, with 10 bases between them. CDR3 nucleotides: TGCAGTGCTAGAGCACTATTGAGCTCCTACGAGCAGTACTTC. Protein: CSARALLSSYEQYF.